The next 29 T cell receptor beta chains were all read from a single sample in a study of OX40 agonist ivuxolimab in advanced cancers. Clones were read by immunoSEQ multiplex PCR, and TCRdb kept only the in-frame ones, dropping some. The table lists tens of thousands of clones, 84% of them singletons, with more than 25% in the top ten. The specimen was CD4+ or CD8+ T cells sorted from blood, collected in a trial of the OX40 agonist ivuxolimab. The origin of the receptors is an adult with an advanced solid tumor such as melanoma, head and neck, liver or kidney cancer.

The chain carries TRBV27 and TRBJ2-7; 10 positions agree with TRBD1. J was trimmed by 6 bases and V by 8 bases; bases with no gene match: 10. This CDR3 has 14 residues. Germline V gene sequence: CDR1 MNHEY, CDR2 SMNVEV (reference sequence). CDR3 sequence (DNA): TGTGCCAGCGGGGGGACAGGGGAAATAGGCGAGCAGTACTTC. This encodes CASGGTGEIGEQYF.

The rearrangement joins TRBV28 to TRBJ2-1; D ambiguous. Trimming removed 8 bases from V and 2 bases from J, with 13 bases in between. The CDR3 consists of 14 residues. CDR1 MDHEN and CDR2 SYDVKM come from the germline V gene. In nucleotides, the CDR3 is TGTGCCAGCGAATCCAGCCCTACCTACAATGAGCAGTTCTTC. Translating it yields CASESSPTYNEQFF.

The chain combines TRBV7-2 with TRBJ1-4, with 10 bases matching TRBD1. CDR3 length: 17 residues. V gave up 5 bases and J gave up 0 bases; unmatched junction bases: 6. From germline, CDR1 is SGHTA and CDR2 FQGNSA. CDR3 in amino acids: CASSHDRGPATNEKLFF. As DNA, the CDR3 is TGTGCCAGCAGCCACGACAGGGGGCCTGCAACTAATGAAAAACTGTTTTTT. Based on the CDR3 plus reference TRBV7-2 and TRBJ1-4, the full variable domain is GAGVSQSPSNKVTEKGKDVELRCDPISGHTALYWYRQSLGQGLEFLIYFQGNSAPDKSGLPSDRFSAERTGGSVSTLTIQRTQQEDSAVYLCASSHDRGPATNEKLFFGSGTQLSVL.

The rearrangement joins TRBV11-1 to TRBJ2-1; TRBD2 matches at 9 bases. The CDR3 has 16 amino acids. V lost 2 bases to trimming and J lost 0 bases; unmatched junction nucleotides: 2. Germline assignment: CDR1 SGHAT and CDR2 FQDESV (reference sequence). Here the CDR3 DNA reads TGTGCCAGCAGCTTACTAGCGGGGAGCTCCTACAATGAGCAGTTCTTC. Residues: CASSLLAGSSYNEQFF.

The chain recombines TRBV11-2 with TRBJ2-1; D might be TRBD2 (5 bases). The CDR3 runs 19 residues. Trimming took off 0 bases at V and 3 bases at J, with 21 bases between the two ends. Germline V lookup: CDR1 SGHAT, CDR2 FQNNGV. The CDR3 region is CASSLEPRLTNIRYNEQFF. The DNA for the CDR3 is TGTGCCAGCAGCTTAGAACCAAGACTAACAAATATACGCTACAATGAGCAGTTCTTC.

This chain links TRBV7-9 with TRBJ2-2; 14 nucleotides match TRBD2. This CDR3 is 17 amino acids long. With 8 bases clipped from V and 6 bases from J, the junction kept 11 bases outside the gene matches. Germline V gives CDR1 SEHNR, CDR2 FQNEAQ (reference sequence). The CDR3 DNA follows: TGTGCCAGCCGGCCCGGGACTAGCGGGAGTTTGGCCGGGGAGCTGTTTTTT. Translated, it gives CASRPGTSGSLAGELFF.

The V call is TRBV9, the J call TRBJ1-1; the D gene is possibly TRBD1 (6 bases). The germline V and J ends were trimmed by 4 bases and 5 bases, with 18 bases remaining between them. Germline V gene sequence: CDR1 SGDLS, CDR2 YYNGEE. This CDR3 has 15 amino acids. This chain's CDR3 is CASSFPEGGWTEAFF. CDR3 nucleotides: TGTGCCAGCAGCTTCCCAGAGGGGGGCTGGACTGAAGCTTTCTTT.

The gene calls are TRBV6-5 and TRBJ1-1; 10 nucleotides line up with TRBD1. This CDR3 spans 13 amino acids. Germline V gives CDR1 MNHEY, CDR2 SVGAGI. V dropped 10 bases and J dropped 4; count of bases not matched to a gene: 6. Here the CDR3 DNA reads TGTGCCACGAGACAGGGGGCGGGCACTGAAGCTTTCTTT. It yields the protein CATRQGAGTEAFF.

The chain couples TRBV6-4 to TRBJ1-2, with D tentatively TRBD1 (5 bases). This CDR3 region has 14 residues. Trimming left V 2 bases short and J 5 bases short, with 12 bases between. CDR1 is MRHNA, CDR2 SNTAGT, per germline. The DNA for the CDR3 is TGTGCCAGCAGTGACCGCCCCGGGGGATATGGCTACACCTTC. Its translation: CASSDRPGGYGYTF.

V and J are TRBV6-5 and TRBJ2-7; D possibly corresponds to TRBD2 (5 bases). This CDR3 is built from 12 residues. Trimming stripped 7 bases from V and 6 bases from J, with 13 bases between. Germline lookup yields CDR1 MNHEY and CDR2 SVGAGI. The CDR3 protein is CASTAVGGEQYF. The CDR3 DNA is TGTGCCAGCACTGCGGTAGGAGGCGAGCAGTACTTC.

The CDR3 nucleotides are TGTGCCAGCAGCTTAGAACAGGGGTATGAAGCTTTCTTT. Translating it yields CASSLEQGYEAFF. The chain is built from TRBV11-2 and TRBJ1-1; TRBD1 aligns across 7 bases. The CDR3 has 13 residues. The V segment lost 0 bases and the J segment 7 bases; nucleotides outside the gene matches: 2. Germline V gene data show CDR1 as SGHAT and CDR2 as FQNNGV.

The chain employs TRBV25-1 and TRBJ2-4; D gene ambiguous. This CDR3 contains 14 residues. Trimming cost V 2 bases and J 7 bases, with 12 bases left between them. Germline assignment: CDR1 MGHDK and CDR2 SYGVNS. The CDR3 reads CASSETRYANIQYF. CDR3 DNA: TGTGCCAGCAGTGAAACGCGATACGCGAACATTCAGTACTTC.

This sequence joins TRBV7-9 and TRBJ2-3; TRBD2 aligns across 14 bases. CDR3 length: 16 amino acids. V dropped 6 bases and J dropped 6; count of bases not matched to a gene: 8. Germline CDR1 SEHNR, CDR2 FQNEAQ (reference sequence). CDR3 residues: CASRPTSGRDWDTQYF. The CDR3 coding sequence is TGTGCCAGCAGGCCGACTAGCGGGAGGGACTGGGATACGCAGTATTTT. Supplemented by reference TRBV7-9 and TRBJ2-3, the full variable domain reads DTGVSQNPRHKITKRGQNVTFRCDPISEHNRLYWYRQTLGQGPEFLTYFQNEAQLEKSRLLSDRFSAERPKGSFSTLEIQRTEQGDSAMYLCASRPTSGRDWDTQYFGPGTRLTVL.

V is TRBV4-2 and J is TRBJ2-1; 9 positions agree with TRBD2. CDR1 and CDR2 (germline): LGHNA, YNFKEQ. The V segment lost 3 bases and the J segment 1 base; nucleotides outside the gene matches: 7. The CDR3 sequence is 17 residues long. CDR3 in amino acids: CASSQTQGLASYNEQFF. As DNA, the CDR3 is TGTGCCAGCAGCCAGACCCAAGGACTAGCGTCCTACAATGAGCAGTTCTTC.

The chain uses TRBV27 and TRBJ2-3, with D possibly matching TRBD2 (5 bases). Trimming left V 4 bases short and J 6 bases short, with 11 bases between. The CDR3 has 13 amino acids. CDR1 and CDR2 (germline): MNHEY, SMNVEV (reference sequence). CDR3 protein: CASSSLGIDTQYF. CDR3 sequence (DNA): TGTGCCAGCAGTTCCCTCGGGATTGATACGCAGTATTTT.

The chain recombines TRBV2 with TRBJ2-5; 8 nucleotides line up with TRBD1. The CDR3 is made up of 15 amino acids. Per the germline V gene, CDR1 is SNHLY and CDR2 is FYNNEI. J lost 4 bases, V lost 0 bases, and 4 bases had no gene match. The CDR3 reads CASSEARGLAETQYF. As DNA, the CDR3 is TGTGCCAGCAGTGAAGCCAGGGGGCTGGCAGAGACCCAGTACTTC.

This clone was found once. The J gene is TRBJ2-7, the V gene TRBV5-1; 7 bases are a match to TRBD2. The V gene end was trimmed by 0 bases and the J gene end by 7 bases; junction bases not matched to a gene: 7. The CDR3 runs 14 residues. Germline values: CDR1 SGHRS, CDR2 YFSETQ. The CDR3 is CASSLVVAGGEQYF. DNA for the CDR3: TGCGCCAGCAGCTTGGTGGTCGCCGGGGGGGAGCAGTACTTC.

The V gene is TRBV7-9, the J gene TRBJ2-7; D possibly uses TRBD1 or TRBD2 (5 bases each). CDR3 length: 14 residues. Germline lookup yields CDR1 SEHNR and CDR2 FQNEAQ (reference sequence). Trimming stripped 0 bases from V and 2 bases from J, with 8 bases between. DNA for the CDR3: TGTGCCAGCAGCTTAGCGGGGGTGACCTACGAGCAGTACTTC. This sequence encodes CASSLAGVTYEQYF. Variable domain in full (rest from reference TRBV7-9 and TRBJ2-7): DTGVSQNPRHKITKRGQNVTFRCDPISEHNRLYWYRQTLGQGPEFLTYFQNEAQLEKSRLLSDRFSAERPKGSFSTLEIQRTEQGDSAMYLCASSLAGVTYEQYFGPGTRLTVT.

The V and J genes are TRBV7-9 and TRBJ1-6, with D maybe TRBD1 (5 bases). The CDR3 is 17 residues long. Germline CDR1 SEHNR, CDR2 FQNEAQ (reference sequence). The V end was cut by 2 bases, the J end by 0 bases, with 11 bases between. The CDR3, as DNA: TGTGCCAGCAGCTTATCAGCAGGGAGCTCCTATAATTCACCCCTCCACTTT. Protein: CASSLSAGSSYNSPLHF.

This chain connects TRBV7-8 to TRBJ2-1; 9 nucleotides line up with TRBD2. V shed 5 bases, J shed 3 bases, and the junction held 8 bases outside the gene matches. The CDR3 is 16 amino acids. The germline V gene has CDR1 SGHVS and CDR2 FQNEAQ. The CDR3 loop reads CASSPGTSSFYNEQFF. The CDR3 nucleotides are TGTGCCAGCAGCCCCGGGACTAGCAGTTTCTACAATGAGCAGTTCTTC.

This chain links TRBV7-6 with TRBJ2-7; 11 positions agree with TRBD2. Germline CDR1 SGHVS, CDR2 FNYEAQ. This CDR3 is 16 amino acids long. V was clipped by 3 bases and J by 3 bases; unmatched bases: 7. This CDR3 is CASSFLTGTSGYEQYF. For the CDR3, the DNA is TGTGCCAGCAGCTTCTTAACCGGGACTAGCGGCTACGAGCAGTACTTC.

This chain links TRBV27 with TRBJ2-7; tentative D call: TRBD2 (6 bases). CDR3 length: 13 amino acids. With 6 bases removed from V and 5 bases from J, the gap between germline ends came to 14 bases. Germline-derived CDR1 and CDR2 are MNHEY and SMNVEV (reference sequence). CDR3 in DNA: TGTGCCAGCAGACTGATAGGGAGGCACGAGCAGTACTTC. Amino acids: CASRLIGRHEQYF.

Here the CDR3 reads CASSIVPDTNTEAFF. The CDR3 DNA is TGTGCCAGTAGTATAGTCCCTGACACAAACACTGAAGCTTTCTTT. The chain links TRBV19 to TRBJ1-1; D not certain. From germline, CDR1 is LNHDA and CDR2 SQIVND (reference sequence). V was shortened by 1 base and J by 2 bases, with 11 bases between the two germline ends. The CDR3 extends over 15 amino acids.

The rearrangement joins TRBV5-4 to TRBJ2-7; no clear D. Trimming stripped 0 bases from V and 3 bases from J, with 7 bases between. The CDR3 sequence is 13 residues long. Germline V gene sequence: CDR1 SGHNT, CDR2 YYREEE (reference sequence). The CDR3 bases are TGTGCCAGCAGCTTGGGGTCTAGCTACGAGCAGTACTTC. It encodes CASSLGSSYEQYF.

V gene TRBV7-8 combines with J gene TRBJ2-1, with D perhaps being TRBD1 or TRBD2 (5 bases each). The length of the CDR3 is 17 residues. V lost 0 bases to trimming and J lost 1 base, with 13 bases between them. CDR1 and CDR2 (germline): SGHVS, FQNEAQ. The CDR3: CASSLASVGESYNEQFF. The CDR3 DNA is TGTGCCAGCAGCTTAGCGAGTGTGGGGGAGTCCTACAATGAGCAGTTCTTC.

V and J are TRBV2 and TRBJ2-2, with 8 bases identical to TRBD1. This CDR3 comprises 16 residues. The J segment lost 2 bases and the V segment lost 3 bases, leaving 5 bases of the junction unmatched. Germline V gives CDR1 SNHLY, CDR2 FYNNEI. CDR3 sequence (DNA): TGTGCCAGCAGTGACACTGGGACAGGAAACACCGGGGAGCTGTTTTTT. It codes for CASSDTGTGNTGELFF.

The DNA of the CDR3 is TGCGCCAGCAGCCGTAGCCCCACAGATACGCAGTATTTT. It yields the protein CASSRSPTDTQYF. The rearrangement joins TRBV4-1 to TRBJ2-3, with D hard to call. Trimming cost V 4 bases and J 2 bases, with 7 bases left between them. The CDR3 has 13 residues. CDR1 is MGHRA, CDR2 YSYEKL, per germline.

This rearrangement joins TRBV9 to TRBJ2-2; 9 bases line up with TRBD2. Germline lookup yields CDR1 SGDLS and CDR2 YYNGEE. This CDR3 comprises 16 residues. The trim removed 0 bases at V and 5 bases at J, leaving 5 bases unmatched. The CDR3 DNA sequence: TGTGCCAGCAGCGTAGGGGCGGGAGGGCCGACCGGGGAGCTGTTTTTT. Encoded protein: CASSVGAGGPTGELFF.

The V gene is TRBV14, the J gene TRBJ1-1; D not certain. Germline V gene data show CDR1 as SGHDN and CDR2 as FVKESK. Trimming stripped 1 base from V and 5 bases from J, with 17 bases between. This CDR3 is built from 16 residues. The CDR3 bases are TGTGCCAGCAGCCAAGTCTCCTGCCCTAGAGAGACTGAAGCTTTCTTT. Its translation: CASSQVSCPRETEAFF.